Listed below are T cell receptor beta chains from one sample, sequenced in a study of T cell responses to AZD1222 COVID-19 vaccine. Using immunoSEQ multiplex PCR, the repertoire was profiled, and TCRdb retains in-frame clones only, with some absent. The table records 160,000 or so clones, about 87% of them present only once. Sequencing used peripheral blood, obtained 28 days after the second dose of the MenACWY control vaccine. These TCRs come from an adult who received the MenACWY meningococcal vaccine as a control. Both conserved end residues are part of each CDR3. D genes are given only for firm matches. Size is stated for part of the rows, as once, few or many counts, or as a class when the clone is expanded.

D	J	size	V	CDR3	DNA
NA	TRBJ1-2	few	TRBV28	CASSAISASVGGGYTF	TGTGCCAGCAGCGCGATTTCGGCCTCAGTAGGGGGAGGCTACACCTTC
TRBD2	TRBJ2-1	NA	TRBV19	CASSRTSGSYEQFF	TGTGCCAGTAGCCGGACTAGCGGGAGCTATGAGCAGTTCTTC
NA	TRBJ2-1	NA	TRBV11-3	CASSLTSSYNEQFF	TGTGCCAGCAGCTTAACCAGCTCCTACAATGAGCAGTTCTTC
NA	TRBJ1-1	NA	TRBV11-2	CASSLSTDTEAFF	TGTGCCAGCAGCTTATCGACCGATACTGAAGCTTTCTTT
NA	TRBJ1-2	NA	TRBV5-6	CASSLWQGPYTF	TGTGCCAGCAGCTTGTGGCAAGGCCCCTACACCTTC
TRBD1	TRBJ1-1	NA	TRBV18	CASSQSTGTPEAFF	TGTGCCAGCTCACAATCGACAGGGACCCCTGAAGCTTTCTTT
NA	TRBJ1-5	once	TRBV14	CVSNQPQHF	TGTGTCTCGAATCAGCCCCAGCATTTT
NA	TRBJ1-1	NA	TRBV7-9	CASSRPGRGYTEAFF	TGTGCCAGCAGCCGGCCGGGCCGGGGATATACTGAAGCTTTCTTT
NA	TRBJ2-2	NA	TRBV19	CASSLGTLRGGELFF	TGTGCCAGTAGCTTGGGGACGTTAAGGGGCGGGGAGCTGTTTTTT
NA	TRBJ1-1	NA	TRBV4-3	CASSQELKVAEAFF	TGCGCCAGCAGCCAAGAGCTAAAGGTGGCTGAAGCTTTCTTT
NA	TRBJ1-6	NA	TRBV4-3	CASSQDWGSNSPLHF	TGCGCCAGCAGCCAAGACTGGGGCTCTAATTCACCCCTCCACTTT
TRBD1	TRBJ1-2	NA	TRBV2	CASSWDRGYGYTF	TGTGCCAGCAGTTGGGACAGGGGCTATGGCTACACCTTC
NA	TRBJ1-1	NA	TRBV28	CASSSQGRRTEAFF	TGTGCCAGCAGTTCACAGGGACGGCGCACTGAAGCTTTCTTT
TRBD1	TRBJ2-3	NA	TRBV10-3	CAIGGQSSDTQYF	TGTGCCATCGGGGGACAGAGCTCAGATACGCAGTATTTT
NA	TRBJ1-5	NA	TRBV27	CASSFGDGSRLQPQHF	TGTGCCAGCAGTTTTGGTGACGGGAGTCGATTACAGCCCCAGCATTTT
NA	TRBJ1-2	NA	TRBV4-1	CASSQGRARVF	TGCGCCAGCAGCCAAGGTCGGGCCCGCGTCTTC
TRBD2	TRBJ2-3	NA	TRBV7-8	CASSLGVTSGSVADTQYF	TGTGCCAGCAGCTTAGGGGTGACTAGCGGGAGTGTTGCAGATACGCAGTATTTT
NA	TRBJ2-7	NA	TRBV24-1	CATSDPGSSSYEQYF	TGTGCCACCAGTGATCCAGGGTCCAGCTCCTACGAGCAGTACTTC
NA	TRBJ1-2	few	TRBV7-9	CASSLPRGRWDYGYTF	TGTGCCAGCAGCTTACCAAGGGGACGCTGGGATTATGGCTACACCTTC
NA	TRBJ2-5	few	TRBV27	CASAVPGETQYF	TGTGCCAGCGCGGTGCCGGGAGAGACCCAGTACTTC